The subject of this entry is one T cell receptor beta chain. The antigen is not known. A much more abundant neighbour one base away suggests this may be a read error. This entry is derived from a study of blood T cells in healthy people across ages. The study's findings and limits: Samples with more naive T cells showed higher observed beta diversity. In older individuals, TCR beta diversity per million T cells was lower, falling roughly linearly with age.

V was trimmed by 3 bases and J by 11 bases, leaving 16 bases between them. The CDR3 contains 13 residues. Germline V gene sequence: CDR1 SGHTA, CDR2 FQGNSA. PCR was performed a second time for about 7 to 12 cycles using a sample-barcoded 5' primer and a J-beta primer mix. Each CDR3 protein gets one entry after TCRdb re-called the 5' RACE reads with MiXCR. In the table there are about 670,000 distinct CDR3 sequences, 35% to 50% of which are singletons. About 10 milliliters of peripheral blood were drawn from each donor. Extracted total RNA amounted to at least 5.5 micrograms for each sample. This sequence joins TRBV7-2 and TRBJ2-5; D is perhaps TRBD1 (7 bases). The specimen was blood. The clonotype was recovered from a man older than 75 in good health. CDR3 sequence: CASSFRGVGGQYF. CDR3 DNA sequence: TGTGCCAGCAGCTTCAGGGGGGTTGGCGGGCAGTACTTC. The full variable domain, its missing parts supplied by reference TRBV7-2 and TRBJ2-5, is GAGVSQSPSNKVTEKGKDVELRCDPISGHTALYWYRQSLGQGLEFLIYFQGNSAPDKSGLPSDRFSAERTGGSVSTLTIQRTQQEDSAVYLCASSFRGVGGQYFGPGTRLLVL.